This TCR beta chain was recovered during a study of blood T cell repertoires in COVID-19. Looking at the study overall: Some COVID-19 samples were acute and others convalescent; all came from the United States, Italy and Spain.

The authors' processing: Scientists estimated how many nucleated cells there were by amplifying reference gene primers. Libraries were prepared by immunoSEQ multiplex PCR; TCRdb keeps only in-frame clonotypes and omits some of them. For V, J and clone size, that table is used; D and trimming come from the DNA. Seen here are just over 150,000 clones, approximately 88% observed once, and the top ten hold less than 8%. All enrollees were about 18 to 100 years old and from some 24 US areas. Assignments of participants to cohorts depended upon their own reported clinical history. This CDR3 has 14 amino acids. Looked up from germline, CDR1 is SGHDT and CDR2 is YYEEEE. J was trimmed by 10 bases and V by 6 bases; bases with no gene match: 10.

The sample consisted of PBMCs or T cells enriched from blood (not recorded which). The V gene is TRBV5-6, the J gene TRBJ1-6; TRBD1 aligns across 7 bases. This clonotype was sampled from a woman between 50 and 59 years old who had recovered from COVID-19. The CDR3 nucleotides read TGTGCCAGCAAGCGTCCAGGGGGTGAGTCACCCCTCCACTTT. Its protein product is CASKRPGGESPLHF. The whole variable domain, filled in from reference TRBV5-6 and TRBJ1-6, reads DAGVTQSPTHLIKTRGQQVTLRCSPKSGHDTVSWYQQALGQGPQFIFQYYEEEERQRGNFPDRFSGHQFPNYSSELNVNALLLGDSALYLCASKRPGGESPLHFGNGTRLTVT.